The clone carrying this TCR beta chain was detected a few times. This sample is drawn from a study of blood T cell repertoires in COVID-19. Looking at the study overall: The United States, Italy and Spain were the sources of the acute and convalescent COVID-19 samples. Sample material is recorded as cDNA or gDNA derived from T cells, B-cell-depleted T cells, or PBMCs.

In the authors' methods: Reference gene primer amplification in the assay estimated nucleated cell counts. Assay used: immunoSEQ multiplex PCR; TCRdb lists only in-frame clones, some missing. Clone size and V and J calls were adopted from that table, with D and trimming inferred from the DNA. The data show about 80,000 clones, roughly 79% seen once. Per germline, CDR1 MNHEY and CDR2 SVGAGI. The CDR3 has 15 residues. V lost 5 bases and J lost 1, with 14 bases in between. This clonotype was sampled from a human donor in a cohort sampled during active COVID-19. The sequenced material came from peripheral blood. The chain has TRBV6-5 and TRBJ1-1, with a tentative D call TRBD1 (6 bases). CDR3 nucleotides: TGTGCCAGCAGTAGTCGGGGACACCCGAACACTGAAGCTTTCTTT. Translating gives CASSSRGHPNTEAFF.